This TCR beta chain derives from a study of T cell responses to AZD1222 COVID-19 vaccine. Trimming left V 0 bases short and J 4 bases short, with 4 bases between. CDR3 length equals 12 residues. CDR1 is SGHRS, CDR2 YFSETQ, per germline. Some clones are missing from TCRdb's copy, which holds only in-frame ones; the method was immunoSEQ multiplex PCR. Among fewer than 120,000 clones listed, about 87% were seen once. The rearrangement joins TRBV5-1 to TRBJ1-2; D is ambiguous. The source is an adult who received the AZD1222 COVID-19 vaccine. Sequencing was performed on peripheral blood, taken 28 days after the second AZD1222 dose. The CDR3 DNA sequence: TGCGCCAGCAGCTTGGGGGGCTATGGCTACACCTTC. Protein product: CASSLGGYGYTF.